This T cell receptor beta chain derives from a study of chronic HIV infection and antiretroviral therapy. Germline CDR1 is SQVTM and CDR2 is ANQGSEA. The CDR3 has 11 residues. V shed 7 bases, J shed 10 bases, and the junction held 8 bases outside the gene matches. Notes on this clonotype: This may be a read error: a much more frequent sequence differs by one nucleotide.

TCRdb independently ran MiXCR on the 5' RACE reads; one entry per CDR3 protein. In the table there are approximately 30,000 distinct CDR3 sequences, around 9% of which are singletons. The rearrangement links TRBV29-1 to TRBJ2-5, with 8 bases fitting TRBD1. The clonotype originates from an adult who had HIV and had not received antiretroviral therapy, or was an uninfected healthy control (not recorded which). The sequenced sample consisted of peripheral blood. The CDR3 is CSADSGTGQYF. The CDR3, as DNA: TGCAGCGCTGACTCAGGGACAGGCCAGTACTTC.